This T cell receptor (beta chain) derives from a study of T-cell memory formation after mild COVID-19. Germline V CDR1 and CDR2: LNHNV, YYDKDF (reference sequence). The junction had 10 bases not matched to a gene; V was cut back by 4 bases and J by 6 bases. There are 16 residues in the CDR3. TCRdb reprocessed the 5' RACE reads with MiXCR, giving one entry per CDR3 protein. The sample holds 350,000 or so distinct CDR3 sequences, approximately 12% seen once. The table lists this clonotype with a few counts. The sequence came from a man aged 18 to 30 who had mild COVID-19 (a few samples of this study predate the infection). Cell type and time point are not known. The specimen was PBMCs or a T cell subset sorted from them (not recorded which). The rearrangement joins TRBV15 to TRBJ1-5, with 9 bases identical to TRBD1. CDR3 protein: CATSKMPGTGFQPQHF. For the CDR3, the DNA is TGTGCCACCAGCAAGATGCCCGGGACAGGGTTTCAGCCCCAGCATTTT.